This is a list of T cell receptor beta chains from one sample in a study of spatial heterogeneity in lung cancer. Each CDR3 protein is one row after TCRdb ran MiXCR on the 5' RACE reads. Among about 10,000 distinct CDR3 sequences listed, around 6% were seen once. Sample: lung tumor tissue, taken at surgery. All receptors derive from a male donor with early-stage non-small cell lung cancer. Each CDR3 is given with its conserved first and last residue. D genes are given only for firm matches. Clone sizes are given selectively: once, few, many, or a class where the clone is expanded.

CDR3nt,CDR3aa,len,v_gene,d_gene,abundance,j_gene
TGTGCCAGCAGCCGGACAGACCAACCTGAAGCTTTCTTT,CASSRTDQPEAFF,13,TRBV28,.,many,TRBJ1-1
TGTGCCAGCAGCTCTCGACAGGGCGGCTACACCTTC,CASSSRQGGYTF,12,TRBV7-8,TRBD1,many,TRBJ1-2
TGTGCCAGCAGCCACCCCGGGACTACCACAGATACGCAGTATTTT,CASSHPGTTTDTQYF,15,TRBV3-1,TRBD2,many,TRBJ2-3
TGTGCCAGCAGCTTAAACCAAGGAGGCTACGGCACTGAAGCTTTCTTT,CASSLNQGGYGTEAFF,16,TRBV6-5,.,medium-sized,TRBJ1-1
TGTGCCAGCAGTTTAAAGGGGTTAACTGAAGCTTTCTTT,CASSLKGLTEAFF,13,TRBV12-3/TRBV12-4,.,many,TRBJ1-1
TGTGCCAGCAGCCCGGGACTAGCGGGAGGTACTAACAATGAGCAGTTCTTC,CASSPGLAGGTNNEQFF,17,TRBV7-2,TRBD2,.,TRBJ2-1
TGCGCCAGCAACCTACTAGCGGGAGATACAGATACGCAGTATTTT,CASNLLAGDTDTQYF,15,TRBV5-1,TRBD2,many,TRBJ2-3
TGTGCCAGCAGCCCTTGGACAGGGCAGGGCGGGGAGCTGTTTTTT,CASSPWTGQGGELFF,15,TRBV9,TRBD1,many,TRBJ2-2
TGTGCCAGCAGCTTGGGGACAGGGGTTACTTCACCCCTCCACTTT,CASSLGTGVTSPLHF,15,TRBV11-2,TRBD1,medium-sized,TRBJ1-6
TGTGCCAGCAGTCCACCTAGCGGGGGGGCGAAGAATGAGCAGTTCTTC,CASSPPSGGAKNEQFF,16,TRBV28,TRBD2,medium-sized,TRBJ2-1
TGTGCCAGCAGTTCCCACAGGGACAATCAGCCCCAGCATTTT,CASSSHRDNQPQHF,14,TRBV6-6,.,medium-sized,TRBJ1-5
TGTGCCAGCAGTGAAGGGTTGCTTCGGGGCACAGATACGCAGTATTTT,CASSEGLLRGTDTQYF,16,TRBV2,.,few,TRBJ2-3
TGTGCCAGCAGTTCATGGGACCAGGGCATTCTATCGGCCACAGATACGCAGTATTTT,CASSSWDQGILSATDTQYF,19,TRBV6-2/TRBV6-3,.,many,TRBJ2-3
TGTGCCAGCAGCCCTACCGGACTAGCGGGAGTCTATGATGAGGATACGCAGTATTTT,CASSPTGLAGVYDEDTQYF,19,TRBV4-2,TRBD2,few,TRBJ2-3
TGCAGTGCTAGGGAGGGGGGTAGCACTGAAGCTTTCTTT,CSAREGGSTEAFF,13,TRBV20-1,.,medium-sized,TRBJ1-1
TGTGCCAGTAGTACCGACAGCAGGGGAAGGACTGAAGCTTTCTTT,CASSTDSRGRTEAFF,15,TRBV19,.,many,TRBJ1-1
TGCGCCAGCACGTGGGCAGGGACGGACGAGCAGTACTTC,CASTWAGTDEQYF,13,TRBV5-1,.,medium-sized,TRBJ2-7
TGTGCCAGCAGTGGCCGGCAGATGGACAGGGGGTATGACGAGCAGTACTTC,CASSGRQMDRGYDEQYF,17,TRBV12-3/TRBV12-4,TRBD1,.,TRBJ2-7
TGCAGTGCTTACACGGACAGCGATGACATTCAGTACTTC,CSAYTDSDDIQYF,13,TRBV20-1,.,many,TRBJ2-4
TGTGCCAGCAGTTTAAACAGGTTCTCATATGGCTACACCTTC,CASSLNRFSYGYTF,14,TRBV27,.,many,TRBJ1-2
TGTGCCAGCAGACAGGGAGTGGGGAACTATGGCTACACCTTC,CASRQGVGNYGYTF,14,TRBV6-2/TRBV6-3,.,many,TRBJ1-2
TGTGCCAGCAGGCGACAGGGGGACACCGGGGAGCTGTTTTTT,CASRRQGDTGELFF,14,TRBV27,TRBD1,large,TRBJ2-2
TGTGCCAGCAGCAAAGATTGTCCGGACGGCGTGTCCATGAACACTGAAGCTTTCTTT,CASSKDCPDGVSMNTEAFF,19,TRBV21-1,.,many,TRBJ1-1
TGCGCCAGCAGCCTAGACCCTAACTATGGCTACACCTTC,CASSLDPNYGYTF,13,TRBV5-1,.,many,TRBJ1-2
TGCGCCAGCACCGGGGGTAATGAGCAGTTCTTC,CASTGGNEQFF,11,TRBV4-1,.,many,TRBJ2-1
TGTGCCAGCAGCTTGGCCAAGCCGGGGGGCGGTGAGACCCAGTACTTC,CASSLAKPGGGETQYF,16,TRBV5-6,.,many,TRBJ2-5
TGTGCCAGCAGTGGTGGGTCGGGGACCGGGGAGCTGTTTTTT,CASSGGSGTGELFF,14,TRBV28,.,many,TRBJ2-2
TGCGCCAGCAGGGAACCTAGGGAGATAGCGGGAGCAGAGACCCAGTACTTC,CASREPREIAGAETQYF,17,TRBV10-2,TRBD2,many,TRBJ2-5
TGTGCCAGCTCACCGCAGACAGGGAGGAGCACTGAAGCTTTCTTT,CASSPQTGRSTEAFF,15,TRBV18,TRBD1,.,TRBJ1-1
TGTGCCAGCAGCAGGGACAGAATTAATTCACCCCTCCACTTT,CASSRDRINSPLHF,14,TRBV6-1,TRBD1,medium-sized,TRBJ1-6
TGCAGTGCTAGTACAGATTCCACCGGGGAGCTGTTTTTT,CSASTDSTGELFF,13,TRBV20-1,.,many,TRBJ2-2
TGTGCCAGCAGCCAGACAGGGTCGACAGGCTACACCTTC,CASSQTGSTGYTF,13,TRBV7-9,TRBD1,many,TRBJ1-2
TGTGCCAGCAAGTTGGGACAGAACACTGAAGCTTTCTTT,CASKLGQNTEAFF,13,TRBV2,.,many,TRBJ1-1
TGCAGTGCCTCTCAGGGGGCGGGGAGCTACGAGCAGTACTTC,CSASQGAGSYEQYF,14,TRBV20-1,TRBD1,many,TRBJ2-7
TGTGCCAGCAGTTTCGGGGGCCGGAGGGAGCAGTACTTC,CASSFGGRREQYF,13,TRBV6-1,.,many,TRBJ2-7
TGTGCCACCAGTGATTCGTACGGGAGGGCCTTATACAATGAGCAGTTCTTC,CATSDSYGRALYNEQFF,17,TRBV24-1,TRBD2,many,TRBJ2-1
TGTGCCAGCGTAGGCCAAGAGACCCAGTACTTC,CASVGQETQYF,11,TRBV6-1,.,many,TRBJ2-5
TGTGCCAGCAGCGTAGGGGAATTCTCCTACAATGAGCAGTTCTTC,CASSVGEFSYNEQFF,15,TRBV9,.,.,TRBJ2-1
TGTGCCAGCAGTCCGAATACAGGGATAAATCAGCCCCAGCATTTT,CASSPNTGINQPQHF,15,TRBV28,.,many,TRBJ1-5
TGTGCCACCAGTGATTCGACAGGGAATGAAAAACTGTTTTTT,CATSDSTGNEKLFF,14,TRBV24-1,TRBD1,many,TRBJ1-4